This T cell receptor (beta chain) was identified during a study of cytomegalovirus exposure and HLA in healthy donors. About the research overall: Earlier work reported roughly 120 million unique TCR beta sequences from 170 million or so T cells. Study results and caveats: A later analysis appeared to link common viral pathogens to several of the most significant clusters.

This clone has just one count. Its antigen remains unknown. Primers for the PCR totalled 60 Vbeta and 13 Jbeta. This table comes from immunoSEQ multiplex PCR, and its TCRdb copy is limited to in-frame clones, with some not included. The sample consists of about 200,000 clones, roughly 80% of them appearing once. Germline values: CDR1 SGHVS, CDR2 FNYEAQ. The CDR3 consists of 16 residues. The V and J ends lost 1 base and 8 bases, in that order; junction bases with no gene match: 10. The sequenced sample was PBMCs. This TCR was recovered from a woman aged 35 to 49 in good health and CMV-seronegative. The V and J genes are TRBV7-6 and TRBJ2-1; 8 nucleotides match TRBD2. CDR3 sequence: CASSLDEREFSYEQFF. The CDR3 bases are TGTGCCAGCAGCTTAGATGAGCGGGAGTTTTCATATGAGCAGTTCTTC.